The 5 T cell receptor beta chains presented below share a single source sample, sequenced in a study. TCRdb itself ran the 5' RACE reads through MiXCR, one entry per CDR3 protein. The profile shows a few hundred distinct CDR3 sequences, 6.4% of them singletons. Sequencing used effector memory T cells from blood PBMCs. Subset reported: effector memory CD4+ T cells. These receptor sequences come from a female donor with HIV.

This clonotype is medium-sized (0.01 to 0.1%). This chain uses TRBV4-3 with TRBJ1-1; D is unresolved. Trimming cost V 4 bases and J 1 base, with 7 bases left between them. This CDR3 spans 13 amino acids. CDR1 and CDR2 from the germline V gene are LGHNA and YSLEER. This CDR3 reads CASSRAGNTEAFF. The CDR3 nucleotides read TGCGCCAGCAGCCGGGCGGGGAACACTGAAGCTTTCTTT.

Within the sample, this clonotype is medium-sized. The rearrangement uses TRBV29-1 and TRBJ1-1; 10 bases agree with TRBD1. Germline V gene lookup returns CDR1 SQVTM and CDR2 ANQGSEA. The CDR3 totals 13 residues. The junction had 9 bases not matched to a gene; V was cut back by 8 bases and J by 6 bases. In DNA, the CDR3 is TGCAGCCTCTCGACAGGGGGCGTCTCTGAAGCTTTCTTT. This sequence encodes CSLSTGGVSEAFF.

By share, this clonotype ranks as medium-sized (0.01 to 0.1%). The gene calls are TRBV5-4 and TRBJ2-2; tentatively, D is TRBD2 (5 bases). Per germline, CDR1 SGHNT and CDR2 YYREEE (reference sequence). This CDR3 contains 16 residues. The V gene lost 2 bases and the J gene lost 5 bases, with 16 bases spanning the gap. CDR3 amino acids: CASSLGPRRGTGELFF. In DNA, the CDR3 is TGTGCCAGCAGCTTAGGCCCGCGTCGAGGGACCGGGGAGCTGTTTTTT.

This clonotype came up a few times. CDR3 sequence (DNA): TGCAGCGTTGAAGAATCCCCGGTAGCGGGGGGGTCGGAGACCCAGTACTTC. It is translated as CSVEESPVAGGSETQYF. The V gene is TRBV29-1, the J gene TRBJ2-5, with 11 bases identical to TRBD2. Losses at the gene ends were 0 bases for V and 5 bases for J; bases not matched to a gene: 11. CDR1 is SQVTM, CDR2 ANQGSEA, per germline. The CDR3 runs to 17 residues.

The chain links TRBV15 to TRBJ1-1, with D possibly matching TRBD1 (5 bases). The germline V gene encodes CDR1 LNHNV and CDR2 YYDKDF (reference sequence). The CDR3 length is 13 residues. Trimming took off 8 bases at V and 5 bases at J, with 15 bases between the two ends. CDR3 region: CATRPRARTEAFF. The CDR3 nucleotides are TGTGCCACCCGGCCCAGGGCGCGGACTGAAGCTTTCTTT.